This T cell receptor beta chain originates from a study of cytomegalovirus exposure and HLA in healthy donors. Repertoires were generated with immunoSEQ multiplex PCR, while TCRdb's copy carries only in-frame clones and drops some. This sample has about 240,000 clones, with approximately 83% found just once. Regarding this clone: Its cognate antigen is unknown.

Notes on the study in general: The TCR clusters that emerged in the first cohort tended, a later analysis found, to co-occur in the roughly 130 validation repertoires. Despite most TCR sequences being rare, some public TCRs occurred in many donors. The classifier reportedly diagnosed cytomegalovirus status with high sensitivity and specificity.

CDR3 length: 13 amino acids. V dropped 1 base and J dropped 5 bases, with 9 bases sitting between them. From germline, CDR1 is SGHRS and CDR2 YFSETQ. Sequences were obtained from PBMCs. This TCR was sampled from a young woman in good health and CMV-seropositive. V and J are TRBV5-1 and TRBJ1-2, with D hard to call. DNA of the CDR3: TGCGCCAGCAGCTTGTTGGGCAGATATGGCTACACCTTC. This sequence encodes CASSLLGRYGYTF.